Below are 2 T cell receptor beta chains sequenced from a single sample in a study of cytomegalovirus exposure and HLA in healthy donors (dated by TCRdb to 2015 to 2018). The method was the immunoSEQ multiplex PCR assay. For the multiplex PCR, a mixture combining 60 forward primers for TCR Vbeta segments and 13 reverse primers for TCR Jbeta segments was used. In its TCRdb copy, this immuneACCESS table keeps in-frame sequences only and misses some clones. Where compared with another copy, unresolved V genes explain less than half of these, and the others have no known cause. The sample profile shows fewer than 140,000 clones; 65% to 85% of them were found once. In total, the top ten clones hold approximately 2.8% of the sample. Sequencing was performed on PBMCs. The receptors were gathered from a male donor in good health and CMV-seropositive.

This clone showed up just once. The chain has TRBV5-6 and TRBJ2-5; 7 bases are shared with TRBD1. The CDR3 has 14 residues. With V trimmed by 4 bases and J by 5 bases, 8 bases remained unmatched. Germline CDR1 is SGHDT and CDR2 is YYEEEE. The DNA for the CDR3 is TGTGCCAGCAGCAAGCGACAGGGAACGGAGACCCAGTACTTC. Its translation is CASSKRQGTETQYF.

The chain couples TRBV5-4 to TRBJ2-7, with a possible D match to TRBD2 (5 bases). The CDR3 consists of 15 residues. CDR1 SGHNT and CDR2 YYREEE come from the germline V gene (reference sequence). The germline V and J ends were trimmed by 2 bases and 6 bases, with 18 bases remaining between them. For the CDR3, the DNA is TGTGCCAGCAGCTTCGATTCCGGTACTAGTTTCGAGCAGTACTTC. Its protein product is CASSFDSGTSFEQYF.